This T cell receptor (beta chain) was sequenced during a study of blood T cell repertoires in COVID-19. For the study at large: Samples of COVID-19 (acute and convalescent) were obtained from the United States, Italy and Spain. In each case, the material was cDNA or gDNA derived from T cells, B-cell-depleted T cells, or PBMCs.

Authors' processing steps: The assay estimated nucleated cells by amplifying reference gene primers. Assay used: immunoSEQ multiplex PCR; TCRdb lists only in-frame clones, some missing. That table is the source of V, J and clone size, and D and trimming were worked out from the DNA. This sample has fewer than 200,000 clones, with around 90% found just once. During active infection, Seattle patients enrolled and were then monitored through disease. The specimen was peripheral blood. This clonotype originated in a woman of 80 years or more with COVID-19, enrolled during active disease.

CDR3 DNA sequence: TGTGCCAGCAGCTTAGGGGCCCTCCATAGCAATCAGCCCCAGCATTTT. It translates to CASSLGALHSNQPQHF. The chain uses TRBV7-2 and TRBJ1-5; D gene ambiguous. V was cut by 1 base and J by 0 bases, with 10 bases left in between. CDR3 length: 16 residues. CDR1 and CDR2 (germline): SGHTA, FQGNSA.